This record covers a single T cell receptor beta chain. As yet, its antigen is unknown. With a J-beta primer mix and a sample-barcoded 5' primer, a second PCR ran about 7 to 12 cycles. TCRdb recomputed calls from the 5' RACE reads with MiXCR, one row per CDR3 protein. The sample lists under 750,000 distinct CDR3 sequences, around half occurring once. These data belong to a study of blood T cells in healthy people across ages. Findings and caveats of the study: PBMCs that were unsorted prevented a conclusive naive versus antigen-experienced comparison.

The germline gives CDR1 SEHNR, CDR2 FQNEAQ (reference sequence). V lost 1 base and J 0 bases, leaving 7 bases between the germline ends. This CDR3 region has 15 residues. The sample providers were healthy Caucasian people from Russia, aged roughly 6 to 95. Input material: blood. The origin of this receptor is a man older than 75 in good health. This chain links TRBV7-9 with TRBJ2-4, with D maybe TRBD1 (5 bases). CDR3 sequence: CASSLGGSAKNIQYF. The CDR3 DNA follows: TGTGCCAGCAGCTTAGGGGGCTCAGCCAAAAACATTCAGTACTTC.